This TCR beta chain was retrieved from a study of T cells in women clearing cervical HPV infection. Germline V lookup: CDR1 DFQATT, CDR2 SNEGSKA (reference sequence). CDR3 length equals 13 residues. Germline trimming cut 8 bases from V and 7 bases from J; bases unmatched to any gene: 10. Profiling relied on immunoSEQ multiplex PCR, and the TCRdb table lists in-frame clones only, not all of them. The table for this sample gives about 36,000 clones. Regarding this clone: Read data end 3 residues before the CDR3 end; the end is taken from the germline J gene.

The V call is TRBV20-1, the J call TRBJ1-4, with 7 bases aligning to TRBD1. What was sequenced was blood buffy coat. The clonotype comes from a woman aged 18 to 75 with a cervical HPV16 infection that either progressed to CIN3+ or cleared (not recorded which). The sequenced CDR3 bases are TGCAGTACTAATTACAGGGGAGGTGAAAAA. Translation gives CSTNYRGGEK. The full CDR3 sequence reads CSTNYRGGEKLFF.